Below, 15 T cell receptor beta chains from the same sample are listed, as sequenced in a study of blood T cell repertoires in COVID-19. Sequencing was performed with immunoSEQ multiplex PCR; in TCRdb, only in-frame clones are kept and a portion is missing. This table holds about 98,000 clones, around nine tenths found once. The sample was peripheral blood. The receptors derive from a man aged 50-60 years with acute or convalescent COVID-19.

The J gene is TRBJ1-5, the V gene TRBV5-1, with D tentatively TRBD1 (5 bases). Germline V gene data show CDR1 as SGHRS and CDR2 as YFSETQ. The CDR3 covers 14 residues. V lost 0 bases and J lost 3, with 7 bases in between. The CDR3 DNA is TGCGCCAGCAGCTTGGTAGGGGACAATCAGCCCCAGCATTTT. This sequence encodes CASSLVGDNQPQHF.

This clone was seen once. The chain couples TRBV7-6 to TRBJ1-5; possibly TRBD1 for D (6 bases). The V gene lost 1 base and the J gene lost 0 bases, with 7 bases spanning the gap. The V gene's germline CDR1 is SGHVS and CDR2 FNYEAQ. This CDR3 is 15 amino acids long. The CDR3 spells CASSLGTDSNQPQHF. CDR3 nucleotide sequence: TGTGCCAGCAGCTTAGGGACAGATAGCAATCAGCCCCAGCATTTT.

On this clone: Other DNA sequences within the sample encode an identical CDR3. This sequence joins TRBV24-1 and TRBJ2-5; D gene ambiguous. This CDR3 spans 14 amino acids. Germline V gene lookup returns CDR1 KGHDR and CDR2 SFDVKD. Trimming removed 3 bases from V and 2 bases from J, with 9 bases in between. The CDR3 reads CATSDRRVQETQYF. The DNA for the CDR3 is TGTGCCACCAGTGATCGACGGGTTCAAGAGACCCAGTACTTC.

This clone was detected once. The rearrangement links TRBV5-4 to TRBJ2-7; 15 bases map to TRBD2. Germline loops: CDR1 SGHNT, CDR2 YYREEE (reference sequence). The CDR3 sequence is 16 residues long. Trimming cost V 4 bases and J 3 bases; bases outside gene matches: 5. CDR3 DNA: TGTGCCAGCAGCGGGACTAGCGGGAGGACCCACTACGAGCAGTACTTC. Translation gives CASSGTSGRTHYEQYF.

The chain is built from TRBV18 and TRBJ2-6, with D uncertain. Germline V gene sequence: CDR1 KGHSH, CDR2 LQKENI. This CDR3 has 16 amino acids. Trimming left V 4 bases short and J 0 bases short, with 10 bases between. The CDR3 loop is CASSLAGHSGANVLTF. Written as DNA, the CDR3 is TGTGCCAGCTCACTGGCAGGCCACTCTGGGGCCAACGTCCTGACTTTC.

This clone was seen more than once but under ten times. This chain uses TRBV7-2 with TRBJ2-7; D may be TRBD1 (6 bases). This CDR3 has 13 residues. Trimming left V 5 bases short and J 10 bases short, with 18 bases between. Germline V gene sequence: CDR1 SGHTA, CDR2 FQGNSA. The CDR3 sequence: CASSLDRGRGQYF. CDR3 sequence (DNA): TGTGCCAGCAGCCTAGACAGAGGCAGGGGCCAGTACTTC.

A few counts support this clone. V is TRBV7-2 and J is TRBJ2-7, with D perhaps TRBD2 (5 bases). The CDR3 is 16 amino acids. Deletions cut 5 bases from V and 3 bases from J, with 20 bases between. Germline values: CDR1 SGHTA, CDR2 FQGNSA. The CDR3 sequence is CASSPGDAGRYYEQYF. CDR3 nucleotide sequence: TGTGCCAGCAGCCCGGGCGACGCGGGCCGCTACTACGAGCAGTACTTC.

The CDR3, as DNA: TGTGCCAGCAGAAGGGGGAGCACTGAAGCTTTCTTT. Translating gives CASRRGSTEAFF. The rearrangement uses TRBV3-1 (or the pseudogene TRBV3-2) and TRBJ1-1; maybe TRBD1 (6 bases). This CDR3 region has 12 residues. The V gene's germline CDR1 is LGHDT and CDR2 YNNKEL (reference sequence). V dropped 6 bases and J dropped 4 bases, with 9 bases sitting between them.

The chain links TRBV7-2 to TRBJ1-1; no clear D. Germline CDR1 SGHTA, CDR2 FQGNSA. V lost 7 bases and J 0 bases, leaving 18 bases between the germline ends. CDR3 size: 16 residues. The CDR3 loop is CASTLRRGLMNTEAFF. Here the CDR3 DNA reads TGTGCCAGCACCTTGAGGCGAGGCCTCATGAACACTGAAGCTTTCTTT.

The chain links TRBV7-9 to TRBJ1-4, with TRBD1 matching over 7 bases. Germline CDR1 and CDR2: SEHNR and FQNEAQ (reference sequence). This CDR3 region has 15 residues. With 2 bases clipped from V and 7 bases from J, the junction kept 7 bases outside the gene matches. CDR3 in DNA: TGTGCCAGCAGCTTAAACCGGGACAGCGTTGAAAAACTGTTTTTT. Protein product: CASSLNRDSVEKLFF.

The chain's CDR3 is CASSPRQQGSSYEQYF. The CDR3 DNA reads TGCGCCAGCAGCCCCCGACAGCAGGGCTCGTCCTACGAGCAGTACTTC. V and J are TRBV5-1 and TRBJ2-7; a weak D match, TRBD1 (5 bases). The CDR3 runs 16 residues. V lost 4 bases to trimming and J lost 1 base, with 18 bases between them. Germline V gene lookup returns CDR1 SGHRS and CDR2 YFSETQ.

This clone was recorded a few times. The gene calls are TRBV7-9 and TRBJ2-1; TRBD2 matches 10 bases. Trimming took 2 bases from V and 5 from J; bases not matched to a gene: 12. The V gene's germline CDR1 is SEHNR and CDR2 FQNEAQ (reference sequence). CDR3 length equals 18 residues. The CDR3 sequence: CASSLPLRLAGKNNEQFF. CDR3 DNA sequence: TGTGCCAGCAGCTTACCGCTCAGACTAGCGGGTAAGAACAATGAGCAGTTCTTC.

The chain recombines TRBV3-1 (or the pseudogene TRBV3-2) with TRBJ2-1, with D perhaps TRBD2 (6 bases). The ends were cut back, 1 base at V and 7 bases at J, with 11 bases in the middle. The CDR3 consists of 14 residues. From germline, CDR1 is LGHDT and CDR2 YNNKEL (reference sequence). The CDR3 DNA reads TGTGCCAGCAGCCAAGTGGGGCTAGCGAATGAGCAGTTCTTC. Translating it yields CASSQVGLANEQFF.

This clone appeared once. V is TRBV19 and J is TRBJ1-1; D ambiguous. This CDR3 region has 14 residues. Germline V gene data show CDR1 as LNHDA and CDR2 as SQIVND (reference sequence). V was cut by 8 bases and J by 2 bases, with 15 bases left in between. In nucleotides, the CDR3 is TGTGCCAGTTCAGAATCAGGTTACAACACTGAAGCTTTCTTT. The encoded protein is CASSESGYNTEAFF.

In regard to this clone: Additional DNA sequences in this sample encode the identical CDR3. CDR3 protein: CASGSLSDTQYF. The CDR3 nucleotides are TGTGCTAGTGGATCCCTGTCCGATACGCAGTATTTT. The rearrangement uses TRBV12-5 and TRBJ2-3; no definite D call. Looked up from germline, CDR1 is LGHNT and CDR2 is FRNRAP. Trimming removed 6 bases at V and 6 bases at J, with 10 bases between. CDR3 size: 12 residues.